The present TCR beta chain was sequenced within a study of blood T cell repertoires in COVID-19. Looking at the study overall: COVID-19 samples, acute and convalescent, were from the United States, Italy and Spain. In each case, the material was cDNA or gDNA derived from T cells, B-cell-depleted T cells, or PBMCs.

Original processing notes: Scientists estimated how many nucleated cells there were by amplifying reference gene primers. Clones were read by immunoSEQ multiplex PCR, and TCRdb kept only the in-frame ones, dropping some. The V and J calls and clone size come from that table; D and trimming were worked out from the DNA. The sample lists fewer than 120,000 clones; 65% to 80% were seen once. This clone appeared once. V trimming: 2 bases; J trimming: 1 base; junction bases outside the gene matches: 10. There are 18 residues in the CDR3. CDR1 and CDR2 from the germline V gene are LGHNA and YSLEER. Sample: peripheral blood. The chain combines TRBV4-3 with TRBJ2-1; TRBD1 agrees at 8 bases. This TCR was sampled from a woman between 55 and 75 years old with acute or convalescent COVID-19. CDR3: CASSQLIRGRSSYNEQFF. CDR3 bases: TGCGCCAGCAGCCAACTTATCAGGGGGCGATCTTCCTACAATGAGCAGTTCTTC.